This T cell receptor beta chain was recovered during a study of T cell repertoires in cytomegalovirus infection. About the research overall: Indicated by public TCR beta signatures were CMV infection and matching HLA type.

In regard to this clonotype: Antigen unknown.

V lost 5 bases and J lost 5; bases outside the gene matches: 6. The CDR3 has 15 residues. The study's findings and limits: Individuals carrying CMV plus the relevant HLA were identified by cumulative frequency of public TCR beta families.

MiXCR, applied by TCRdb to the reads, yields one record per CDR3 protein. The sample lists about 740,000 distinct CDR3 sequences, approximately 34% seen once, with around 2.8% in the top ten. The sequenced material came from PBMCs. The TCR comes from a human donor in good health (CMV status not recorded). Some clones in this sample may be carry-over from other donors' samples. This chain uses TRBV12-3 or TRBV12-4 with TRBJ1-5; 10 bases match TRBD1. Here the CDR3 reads CASSPRDRGHQPQHF. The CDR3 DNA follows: TGTGCCAGCAGTCCTCGGGACAGGGGTCATCAGCCCCAGCATTTT.